These T cell receptor beta chains were read from a single sample in a study of T cell clonotyping in hematopoietic cell transplantation. Clones were sequenced by immunoSEQ multiplex PCR, and TCRdb holds only the in-frame ones, with some missing. Among more than 15,000 clones, under 90% were seen once, and the ten largest hold roughly 2.5%. The sample comprised peripheral blood mononuclear cells. These TCRs come from a man aged 50-60 years in good health. Some clones in this sample may be carry-over from other donors' samples. CDR3s include the opening cysteine and the closing phenylalanine or tryptophan. A D gene is named only where the DNA matches it firmly. Clone size is not always given. Where it is, it says once, few, many or a class for expanded clones.

clone size	V gene	J gene	D gene	CDR3 protein	CDR3 DNA
once	TRBV19	TRBJ1-1	TRBD1	CASSIGGTGRAEAFF	TGTGCCAGTAGTATAGGGGGGACAGGGAGAGCTGAAGCTTTCTTT
NA	TRBV29-1	TRBJ1-2	NA	CSVMGGYTF	TGCAGCGTTATGGGTGGCTACACCTTC
NA	TRBV4-3	TRBJ1-5	NA	CASSQVGGPQHF	TGCGCCAGCAGCCAAGTGGGGGGGCCCCAGCATTTT
NA	TRBV5-6	TRBJ1-2	NA	CASSLVSLTNYGYTF	TGTGCCAGCAGCTTGGTTAGCCTTACTAACTATGGCTACACCTTC
NA	TRBV29-1	TRBJ2-3	NA	CSAEGGTSTDTQYF	TGCAGCGCGGAGGGGGGCACTAGCACAGATACGCAGTATTTT
NA	TRBV6-1	TRBJ2-2	NA	CASSEHPWAGSTGELFF	TGTGCCAGCAGTGAACACCCCTGGGCAGGGAGCACCGGGGAGCTGTTTTTT
once	TRBV6-5	TRBJ1-1	NA	CASSYKGEAGTEAFF	TGTGCCAGCAGTTATAAAGGTGAGGCAGGCACTGAAGCTTTCTTT
NA	TRBV5-4	TRBJ2-3	TRBD2	CASRNRGGLTDTQYF	TGTGCCAGCAGGAATCGGGGGGGGCTTACAGATACGCAGTATTTT
NA	TRBV11-3	TRBJ1-6	NA	CASSPEGPFSPLHF	TGTGCCAGCAGCCCCGAGGGCCCGTTCTCACCCCTCCACTTT
few	TRBV28	TRBJ2-2	NA	CASSFLRNTGELFF	TGTGCCAGCAGTTTCCTGCGGAACACCGGGGAGCTGTTTTTT
NA	TRBV5-1	TRBJ1-5	NA	CASSTGTEGQPQHF	TGCGCCAGCAGCACCGGGACTGAGGGGCAGCCCCAGCATTTT
NA	TRBV30	TRBJ1-1	NA	CAWSPRGSKAFF	TGTGCCTGGAGTCCCAGGGGCAGCAAAGCTTTCTTT
NA	TRBV27	TRBJ1-6	TRBD1	CASSLTGVGNSPLHF	TGTGCCAGCAGTTTAACAGGGGTAGGAAATTCACCCCTCCACTTT
NA	TRBV29-1	TRBJ2-7	NA	CSGGPFSYEQYF	TGCAGCGGGGGACCGTTCTCCTACGAGCAGTACTTC
NA	TRBV6-5	TRBJ2-7	TRBD1	CASSKDRGSYEQYF	TGTGCCAGCAGCAAAGACAGGGGTTCATACGAGCAGTACTTC
once	TRBV30	TRBJ1-6	TRBD1	CAWRGQGDSPLHF	TGTGCCTGGAGGGGACAGGGCGATTCACCCCTCCACTTT
NA	TRBV5-1	TRBJ1-3	TRBD1	CASSSGQGDSGNTIYF	TGCGCCAGCAGCTCCGGACAGGGTGACTCTGGAAACACCATATATTTT
once	TRBV11-2	TRBJ1-1	TRBD1	CASSLRQGRTEAFF	TGTGCCAGCAGCTTACGACAGGGGCGCACTGAAGCTTTCTTT
once	TRBV28	TRBJ1-5	NA	CASSTDGLSGPQHF	TGTGCCAGCAGCACGGACGGGCTGTCTGGGCCCCAGCATTTT
NA	TRBV4-3	TRBJ2-2	TRBD2	CASSQIAGVPTGELFF	TGCGCCAGCAGCCAAATAGCGGGGGTACCGACCGGGGAGCTGTTTTTT
NA	TRBV9	TRBJ2-5	TRBD2	CASSVGSLAGQETQYF	TGTGCCAGCAGCGTAGGGAGTCTAGCGGGACAAGAGACCCAGTACTTC
NA	TRBV30	TRBJ1-2	TRBD1	CAWSFGQGSYGYTF	TGTGCCTGGAGTTTTGGACAGGGCAGCTATGGCTACACCTTC
once	TRBV30	TRBJ2-3	TRBD2	CAWSVSRTSGGFSDTQYF	TGTGCCTGGAGCGTTTCCCGGACTAGCGGGGGTTTCTCAGATACGCAGTATTTT
NA	TRBV7-2	TRBJ2-3	TRBD2	CASSAGTSGGGDTQYF	TGTGCCAGCAGCGCAGGGACTAGCGGGGGCGGAGATACGCAGTATTTT
NA	TRBV19	TRBJ2-6	NA	CASSTGRGANVLTF	TGTGCCAGTAGTACAGGGCGCGGGGCCAACGTCCTGACTTTC
NA	TRBV25-1	TRBJ2-5	TRBD1	CASSAAGGQETQYF	TGTGCCAGCAGTGCGGCAGGGGGACAAGAGACCCAGTACTTC
NA	TRBV5-1	TRBJ2-6	NA	CASSWEGGDSSGANVLTF	TGCGCCAGCAGCTGGGAAGGGGGTGATTCCTCTGGGGCCAACGTCCTGACTTTC
few	TRBV6-6	TRBJ1-2	TRBD1	CASNTGQGGYTF	TGTGCCAGCAATACGGGACAGGGCGGCTACACCTTC
NA	TRBV5-1	TRBJ2-5	TRBD2	CASSLLAGLQETQYF	TGCGCCAGCAGCTTGTTAGCGGGGCTCCAAGAGACCCAGTACTTC
NA	TRBV7-9	TRBJ1-4	NA	CASSLGAGKDEKLFF	TGTGCCAGCAGCCTGGGGGCAGGGAAGGATGAAAAACTGTTTTTT
NA	TRBV27	TRBJ2-7	NA	CAVHYEQYF	TGTGCCGTCCACTACGAGCAGTACTTC
NA	TRBV7-2	TRBJ2-7	NA	CASSRSGGAYEQYF	TGTGCCAGCAGCCGCTCTGGGGGAGCCTACGAGCAGTACTTC
NA	TRBV6-1	TRBJ2-7	NA	CASSPQASYEQYF	TGTGCCAGCAGCCCACAGGCCAGTTACGAGCAGTACTTC
NA	TRBV30	TRBJ2-3	NA	CAWNLVGPTDTQYF	TGTGCCTGGAACTTGGTGGGCCCCACAGATACGCAGTATTTT
NA	TRBV7-3	TRBJ2-1	NA	CASSPTTGNEQFF	TGTGCCAGCAGCCCAACTACAGGGAATGAGCAGTTCTTC
NA	TRBV29-1	TRBJ2-7	TRBD1	CSVRTGGSYEQYF	TGCAGCGTCCGGACAGGGGGAAGCTACGAGCAGTACTTC
NA	TRBV4-1	TRBJ1-1	TRBD1	CASSRGQAMHTEAFF	TGCGCCAGCAGCCGAGGACAGGCGATGCACACTGAAGCTTTCTTT
NA	TRBV30	TRBJ2-1	NA	CAWSWGAHEQFF	TGTGCCTGGAGTTGGGGGGCACATGAGCAGTTCTTC
NA	TRBV2	TRBJ1-2	NA	CASSRGANYGYTF	TGTGCCAGCAGTCGGGGAGCTAACTATGGCTACACCTTC
NA	TRBV2	TRBJ1-3	NA	CASSDASGPGNTIYF	TGTGCCAGCAGTGACGCGTCTGGGCCTGGAAACACCATATATTTT
NA	TRBV10-3	TRBJ1-1	TRBD1	CAISEYRGDTEAFF	TGTGCCATCAGTGAGTACAGGGGGGACACTGAAGCTTTCTTT
NA	TRBV19	TRBJ1-5	NA	CASSMVRGTGQPQHF	TGTGCCAGTAGTATGGTTCGGGGGACGGGGCAGCCCCAGCATTTT